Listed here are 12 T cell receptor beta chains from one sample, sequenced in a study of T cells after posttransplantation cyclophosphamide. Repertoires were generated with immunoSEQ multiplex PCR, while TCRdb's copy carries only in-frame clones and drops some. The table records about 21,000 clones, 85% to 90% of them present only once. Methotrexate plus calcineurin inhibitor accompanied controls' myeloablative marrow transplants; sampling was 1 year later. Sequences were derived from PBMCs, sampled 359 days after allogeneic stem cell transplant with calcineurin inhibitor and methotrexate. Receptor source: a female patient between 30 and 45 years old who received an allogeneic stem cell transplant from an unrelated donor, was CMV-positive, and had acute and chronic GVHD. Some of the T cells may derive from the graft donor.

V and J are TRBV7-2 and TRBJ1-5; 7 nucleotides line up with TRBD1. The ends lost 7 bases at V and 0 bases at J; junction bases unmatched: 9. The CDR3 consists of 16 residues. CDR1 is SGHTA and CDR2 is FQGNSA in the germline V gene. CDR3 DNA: TGTGCCAGCACCCTACAGGGGTCTCATAGCAATCAGCCCCAGCATTTT. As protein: CASTLQGSHSNQPQHF.

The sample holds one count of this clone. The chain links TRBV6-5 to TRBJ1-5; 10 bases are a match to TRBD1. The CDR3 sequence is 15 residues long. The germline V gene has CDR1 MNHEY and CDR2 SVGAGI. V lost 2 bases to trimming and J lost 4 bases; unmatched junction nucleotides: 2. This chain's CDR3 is CASSYKGQGNQPQHF. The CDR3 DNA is TGTGCCAGCAGTTACAAGGGACAGGGGAATCAGCCCCAGCATTTT.

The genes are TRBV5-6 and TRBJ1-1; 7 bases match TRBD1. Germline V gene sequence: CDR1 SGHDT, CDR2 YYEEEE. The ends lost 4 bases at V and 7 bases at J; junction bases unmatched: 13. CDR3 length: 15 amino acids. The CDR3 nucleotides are TGTGCCAGCAGCAGTATTCGACAGGGATTCAGTGAAGCTTTCTTT. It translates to CASSSIRQGFSEAFF. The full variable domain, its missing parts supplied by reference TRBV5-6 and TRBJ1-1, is DAGVTQSPTHLIKTRGQQVTLRCSPKSGHDTVSWYQQALGQGPQFIFQYYEEEERQRGNFPDRFSGHQFPNYSSELNVNALLLGDSALYLCASSSIRQGFSEAFFGQGTRLTVV.

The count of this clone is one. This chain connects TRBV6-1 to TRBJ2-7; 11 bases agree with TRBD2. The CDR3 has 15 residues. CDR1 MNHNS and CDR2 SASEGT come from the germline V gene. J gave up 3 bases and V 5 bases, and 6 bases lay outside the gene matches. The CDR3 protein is CASSSGTSGNYEQYV. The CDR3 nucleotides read TGTGCCAGCAGTTCCGGGACTAGCGGAAACTACGAGCAGTACGTC.

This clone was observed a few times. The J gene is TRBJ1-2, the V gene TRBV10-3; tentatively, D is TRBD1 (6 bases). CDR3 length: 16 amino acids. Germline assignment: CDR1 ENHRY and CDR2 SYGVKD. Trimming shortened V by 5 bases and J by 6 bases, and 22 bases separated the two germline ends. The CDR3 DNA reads TGTGCCATCAGTCGACAGGAGAGCGCCCAACGGAATGGCTACACCTTC. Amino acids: CAISRQESAQRNGYTF.

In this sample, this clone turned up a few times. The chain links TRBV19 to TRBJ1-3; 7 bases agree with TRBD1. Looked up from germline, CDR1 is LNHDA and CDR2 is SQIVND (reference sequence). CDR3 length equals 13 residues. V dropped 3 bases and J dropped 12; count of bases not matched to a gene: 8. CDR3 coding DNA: TGTGCCAGTAGTATTGACAGGGACGGGAACATATATTTT. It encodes CASSIDRDGNIYF. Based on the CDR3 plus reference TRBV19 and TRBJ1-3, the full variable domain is DGGITQSPKYLFRKEGQNVTLSCEQNLNHDAMYWYRQDPGQGLRLIYYSQIVNDFQKGDIAEGYSVSREKKESFPLTVTSAQKNPTAFYLCASSIDRDGNIYFGEGSWLTVV.

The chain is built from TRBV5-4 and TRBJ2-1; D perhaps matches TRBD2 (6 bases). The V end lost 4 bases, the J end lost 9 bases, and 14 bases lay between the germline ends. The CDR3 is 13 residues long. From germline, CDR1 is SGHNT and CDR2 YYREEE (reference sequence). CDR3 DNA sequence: TGTGCCAGCAGCCCCGAGTCGGGAGTTGAGCAGTTCTTC. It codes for CASSPESGVEQFF.

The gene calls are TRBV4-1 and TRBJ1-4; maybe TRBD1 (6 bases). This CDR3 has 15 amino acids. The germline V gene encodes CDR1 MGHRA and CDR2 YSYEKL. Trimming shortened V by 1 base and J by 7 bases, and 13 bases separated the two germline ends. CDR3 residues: CASSQVTGRGEKLFF. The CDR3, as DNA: TGCGCCAGCAGCCAAGTAACAGGGAGAGGTGAAAAACTGTTTTTT.

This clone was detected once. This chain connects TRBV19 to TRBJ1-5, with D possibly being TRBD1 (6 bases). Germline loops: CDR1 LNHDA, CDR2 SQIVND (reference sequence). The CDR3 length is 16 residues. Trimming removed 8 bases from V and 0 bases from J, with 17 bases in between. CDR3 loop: CASLDSPTYSNQPQHF. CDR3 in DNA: TGTGCCAGTTTGGACAGCCCAACATATAGCAATCAGCCCCAGCATTTT.

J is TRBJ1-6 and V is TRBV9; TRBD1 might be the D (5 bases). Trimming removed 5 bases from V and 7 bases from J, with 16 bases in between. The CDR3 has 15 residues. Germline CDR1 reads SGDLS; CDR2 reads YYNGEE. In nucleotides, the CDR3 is TGTGCCAGCAGTCACCCGCAGGGACTAAATTCACCCCTCCACTTT. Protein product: CASSHPQGLNSPLHF.

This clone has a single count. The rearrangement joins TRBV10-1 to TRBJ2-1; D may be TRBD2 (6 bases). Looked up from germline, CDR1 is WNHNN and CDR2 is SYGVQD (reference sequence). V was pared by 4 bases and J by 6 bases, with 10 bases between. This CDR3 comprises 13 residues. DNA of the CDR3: TGCGCCAGCAGTGGGACGGGAGTCAATGAGCAGTTCTTC. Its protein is CASSGTGVNEQFF.

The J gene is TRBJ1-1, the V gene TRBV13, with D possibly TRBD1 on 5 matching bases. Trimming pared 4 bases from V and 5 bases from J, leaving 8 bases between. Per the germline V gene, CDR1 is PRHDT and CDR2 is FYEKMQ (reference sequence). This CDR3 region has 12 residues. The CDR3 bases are TGTGCCAGCAGCTCCGGGGGGACTGAAGCTTTCTTT. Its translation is CASSSGGTEAFF.